Below are 12 T cell receptor beta chains sequenced from a single sample in a study of cytomegalovirus exposure and HLA in healthy donors. In the PCR, 60 Vbeta and 13 Jbeta primers were used. TCRdb's copy holds only in-frame clones and misses some; the assay was immunoSEQ multiplex PCR. The table lists 200,000 or so clones, 55% to 75% of them singletons. The sequencing sample was made of PBMCs. Every receptor here comes from a man aged 35 to 55 in good health and CMV-seropositive.

The V call is TRBV7-8, the J call TRBJ2-7; TRBD1 matches at 11 bases. This CDR3 comprises 15 residues. V was clipped by 5 bases and J by 4 bases; unmatched bases: 7. The V gene's germline CDR1 is SGHVS and CDR2 FQNEAQ. CDR3 DNA sequence: TGTGCCAGCAGCCCTCTTGGGGACAGGGGGTACGAGCAGTACTTC. It yields the protein CASSPLGDRGYEQYF. Combining the CDR3 with reference TRBV7-8 and TRBJ2-7 gives the whole variable domain GAGVSQSPRYKVAKRGQDVALRCDPISGHVSLFWYQQALGQGPEFLTYFQNEAQLDKSGLPSDRFFAERPEGSVSTLKIQRTQQEDSAVYLCASSPLGDRGYEQYFGPGTRLTVT.

This clone turned up a few times. J is TRBJ2-3 and V is TRBV21-1; the table's D gene call, TRBD1, was not cross checked with the DNA. TRBV21-1 is reported as a pseudogene. CDR3 length: 17 amino acids. DNA of the CDR3: TGTGCCAGCAGCAAAGAAAGCCCAGGGGTTCGCACAGATACGCAGTATTTT. It encodes CASSKESPGVRTDTQYF.

This sequence joins TRBV15 and TRBJ2-3; 7 bases align to TRBD2. The germline V gene encodes CDR1 LNHNV and CDR2 YYDKDF (reference sequence). Germline trimming cut 0 bases from V and 1 base from J; bases unmatched to any gene: 4. This CDR3 comprises 16 residues. The CDR3 sequence is CATSREARGGTDTQYF. Written as DNA, the CDR3 is TGTGCCACCAGCAGAGAGGCCCGGGGGGGCACAGATACGCAGTATTTT.

The V and J genes are TRBV29-1 and TRBJ2-2, with TRBD2 as a possible D gene (7 bases). Germline V gene sequence: CDR1 SQVTM, CDR2 ANQGSEA. The CDR3 covers 15 residues. V was clipped by 7 bases and J by 6 bases, with 21 bases between them. The CDR3: CSAMIGPGGPGELFF. The DNA for the CDR3 is TGCAGCGCTATGATCGGGCCCGGGGGGCCCGGGGAGCTGTTTTTT.

The chain links TRBV27 to TRBJ1-1, with D tentatively TRBD1 (6 bases). CDR1 and CDR2 from the germline V gene are MNHEY and SMNVEV (reference sequence). Trimming pared 3 bases from V and 5 bases from J, leaving 10 bases between. This CDR3 has 13 residues. Written as DNA, the CDR3 is TGTGCCAGCAGTTTCGGGGGGCATACTGAAGCTTTCTTT. Its translation: CASSFGGHTEAFF.

This clone was found once. The chain couples TRBV7-9 to TRBJ2-3, with 13 bases aligning to TRBD2. CDR1 is SEHNR, CDR2 FQNEAQ, per germline (reference sequence). V lost 5 bases and J lost 1; bases outside the gene matches: 9. This CDR3 has 18 residues. The CDR3: CASSPRTSGGPRTDTQYF. The CDR3, as DNA: TGTGCCAGCAGCCCCCGGACTAGCGGGGGCCCTCGCACAGATACGCAGTATTTT.

The count of this clone is one. This chain links TRBV28 with TRBJ1-1; 11 bases are a match to TRBD1. CDR1 is MDHEN and CDR2 is SYDVKM in the germline V gene. With 5 bases clipped from V and 3 bases from J, the junction kept 5 bases outside the gene matches. The CDR3 sequence is 15 residues long. The CDR3 is CASSPGTGGYTEAFF. The CDR3 DNA reads TGTGCCAGCAGTCCCGGGACAGGGGGGTACACTGAAGCTTTCTTT. Combining the CDR3 with reference TRBV28 and TRBJ1-1 gives the whole variable domain DVKVTQSSRYLVKRTGEKVFLECVQDMDHENMFWYRQDPGLGLRLIYFSYDVKMKEKGDIPEGYSVSREKKERFSLILESASTNQTSMYLCASSPGTGGYTEAFFGQGTRLTVV.

This chain joins TRBV5-1 and TRBJ2-5; 13 bases are shared with TRBD2. This CDR3 is built from 16 residues. Germline CDR1 reads SGHRS; CDR2 reads YFSETQ. Losses at the gene ends were 4 bases for V and 11 bases for J; bases not matched to a gene: 14. CDR3 in DNA: TGCGCCAGCAGCCCGTACACTAGCGGGGGGGCGGGAGAGCAGTACTTC. This gives the protein CASSPYTSGGAGEQYF.

The V gene is TRBV7-6, the J gene TRBJ2-7, with D hard to call. V lost 5 bases to trimming and J lost 2 bases, with 13 bases between them. The CDR3 loop spans 14 amino acids. The germline CDR1 and CDR2 sequences are SGHVS and FNYEAQ. This chain's CDR3 is CASSHPENPYEQYF. CDR3 nucleotides: TGTGCCAGCAGCCACCCGGAGAACCCCTACGAGCAGTACTTC.

V usage is TRBV6-1 and J usage is TRBJ1-1; 7 bases agree with TRBD1. The V segment lost 5 bases and the J segment 4 bases; nucleotides outside the gene matches: 7. CDR3 size: 14 residues. CDR1 is MNHNS and CDR2 is SASEGT in the germline V gene. The CDR3 DNA follows: TGTGCCAGCAGTATCCGACAGGGAAGCACTGAAGCTTTCTTT. Its translation is CASSIRQGSTEAFF.

This chain connects TRBV5-1 to TRBJ2-3, with D perhaps TRBD2 (7 bases). CDR3 length: 16 amino acids. Germline CDR1 is SGHRS and CDR2 is YFSETQ. V lost 4 bases to trimming and J lost 0 bases, with 15 bases between them. In DNA, the CDR3 is TGCGCCAGCAGCATCCGGGGGGCGCAAAGCACAGATACGCAGTATTTT. It translates to CASSIRGAQSTDTQYF.

This clone has just a few counts. The chain's CDR3 is CASRPSGTDTQYF. The CDR3 DNA sequence: TGTGCCAGCAGGCCTAGCGGCACAGATACGCAGTATTTT. The rearrangement joins TRBV5-8 to TRBJ2-3; tentatively, D is TRBD2 (6 bases). The CDR3 loop spans 13 amino acids. V was pared by 5 bases and J by 1 base, with 8 bases between. Germline CDR1 SGHTS, CDR2 YDEGEE.